This T cell receptor (beta chain) was captured by sequencing in a study of CD8+CD57+ T cells in acquired aplastic anemia. Study summary: An average of roughly 3 ug of DNA was obtained from sorted CD4+ and CD8+ cells. Study-wide points: Both patients and controls carried the same twenty-nine CD8+ CDR3 sequences.

The sample holds many counts of this clonotype. What it binds is not known. TCR beta VDJ and CDR3 profiles were obtained from a genomic DNA template. TCRdb reanalysed the reads using MiXCR and keeps one entry per CDR3 protein. The sample includes over 150,000 distinct CDR3 sequences, 35% to 55% seen only once; the top ten take approximately 1%. Trimming cost V 8 bases and J 4 bases; bases outside gene matches: 11. The germline gives CDR1 SNHLY, CDR2 FYNNEI. This CDR3 has 15 residues. The sequencing sample was made of sorted CD4+, CD8+, or CD8+CD57+ T cells (not recorded which) from PBMCs. This receptor was taken from a human donor in good health. This chain links TRBV2 with TRBJ1-2; 9 bases are a match to TRBD1. The CDR3 is CASSPEGQGSYGYTF. DNA of the CDR3: TGTGCCAGCTCCCCTGAGGGACAGGGATCCTATGGCTACACCTTC.